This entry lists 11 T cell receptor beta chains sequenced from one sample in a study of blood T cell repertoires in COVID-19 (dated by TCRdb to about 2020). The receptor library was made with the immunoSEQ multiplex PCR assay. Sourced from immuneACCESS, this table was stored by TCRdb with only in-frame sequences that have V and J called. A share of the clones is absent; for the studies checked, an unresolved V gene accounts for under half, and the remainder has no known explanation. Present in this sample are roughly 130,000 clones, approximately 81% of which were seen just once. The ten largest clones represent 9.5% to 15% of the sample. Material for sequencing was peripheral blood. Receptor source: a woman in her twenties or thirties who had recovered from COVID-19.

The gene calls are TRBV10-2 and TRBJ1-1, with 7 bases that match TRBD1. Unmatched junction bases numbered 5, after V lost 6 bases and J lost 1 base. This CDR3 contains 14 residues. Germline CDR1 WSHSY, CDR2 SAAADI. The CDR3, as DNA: TGCGCCAGCAGGACCGGGACAGAGAACACTGAAGCTTTCTTT. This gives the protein CASRTGTENTEAFF.

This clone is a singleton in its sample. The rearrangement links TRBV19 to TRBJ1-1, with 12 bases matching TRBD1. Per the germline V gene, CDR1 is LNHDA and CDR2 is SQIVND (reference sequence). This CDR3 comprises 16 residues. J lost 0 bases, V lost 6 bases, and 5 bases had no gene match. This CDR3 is CASRSGDRGLNTEAFF. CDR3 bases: TGTGCCAGTAGGTCTGGGGACAGGGGGCTGAACACTGAAGCTTTCTTT.

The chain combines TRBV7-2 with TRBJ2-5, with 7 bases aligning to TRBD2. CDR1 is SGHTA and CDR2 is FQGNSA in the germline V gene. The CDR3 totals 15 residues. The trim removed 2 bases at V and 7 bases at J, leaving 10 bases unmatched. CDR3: CASSLTYSSGGTQYF. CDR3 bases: TGTGCCAGCAGCTTAACTTACAGTTCGGGGGGGACCCAGTACTTC.

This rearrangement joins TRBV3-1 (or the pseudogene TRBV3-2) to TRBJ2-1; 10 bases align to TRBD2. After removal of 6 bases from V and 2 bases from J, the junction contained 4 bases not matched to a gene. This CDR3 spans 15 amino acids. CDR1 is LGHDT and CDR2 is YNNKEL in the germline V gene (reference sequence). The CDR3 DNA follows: TGTGCCAGCAGTCCTAGCGGGGGCCCCTACAATGAGCAGTTCTTC. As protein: CASSPSGGPYNEQFF.

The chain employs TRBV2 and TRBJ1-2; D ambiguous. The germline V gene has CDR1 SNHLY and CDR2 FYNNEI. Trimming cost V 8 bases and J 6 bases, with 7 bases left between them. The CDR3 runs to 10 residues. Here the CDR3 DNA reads TGTGCCAGCGCGCGGGATGGCTACACCTTC. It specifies CASARDGYTF.

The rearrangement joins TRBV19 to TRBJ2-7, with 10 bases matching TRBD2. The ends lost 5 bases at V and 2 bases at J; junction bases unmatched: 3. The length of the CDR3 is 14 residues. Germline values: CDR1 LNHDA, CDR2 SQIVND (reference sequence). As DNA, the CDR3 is TGTGCCAGTAGTCGGACTAGCGGCGCCTACGAGCAGTACTTC. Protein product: CASSRTSGAYEQYF.

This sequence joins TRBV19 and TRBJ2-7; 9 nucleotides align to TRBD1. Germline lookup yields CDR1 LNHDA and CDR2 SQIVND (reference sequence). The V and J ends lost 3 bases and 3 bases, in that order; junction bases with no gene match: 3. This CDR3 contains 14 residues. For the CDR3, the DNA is TGTGCCAGTAGTATGTTGGGACAGGGCTACGAGCAGTACTTC. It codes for CASSMLGQGYEQYF.

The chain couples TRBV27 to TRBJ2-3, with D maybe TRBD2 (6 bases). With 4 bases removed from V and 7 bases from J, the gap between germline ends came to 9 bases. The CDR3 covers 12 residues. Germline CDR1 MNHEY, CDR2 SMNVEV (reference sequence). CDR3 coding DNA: TGTGCCAGCAGTTATGGCGGGAATACGCAGTATTTT. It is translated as CASSYGGNTQYF.

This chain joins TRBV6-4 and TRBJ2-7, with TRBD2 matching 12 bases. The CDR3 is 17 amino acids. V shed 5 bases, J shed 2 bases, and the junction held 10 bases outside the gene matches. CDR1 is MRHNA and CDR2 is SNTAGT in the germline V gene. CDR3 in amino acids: CASSTLAGGGSAYEQYF. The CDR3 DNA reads TGTGCCAGCAGTACCCTAGCGGGAGGGGGGTCGGCCTACGAGCAGTACTTC.

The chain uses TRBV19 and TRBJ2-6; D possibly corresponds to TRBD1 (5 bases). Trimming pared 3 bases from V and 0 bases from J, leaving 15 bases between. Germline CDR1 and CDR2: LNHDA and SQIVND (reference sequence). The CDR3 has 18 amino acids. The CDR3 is CASSIRRQSSSGANVLTF. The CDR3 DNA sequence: TGTGCCAGTAGTATTAGAAGACAGAGCTCCTCTGGGGCCAACGTCCTGACTTTC.

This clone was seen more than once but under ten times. CDR3 sequence reads: CASDQGSRDYNEQFF. The CDR3 coding sequence is TGTGCCAGTGACCAGGGGTCGAGAGACTACAATGAGCAGTTCTTC. The V call is TRBV19, the J call TRBJ2-1, with a possible D match to TRBD1 (6 bases). There are 15 residues in the CDR3. From germline, CDR1 is LNHDA and CDR2 SQIVND (reference sequence). Trimming removed 8 bases at V and 3 bases at J, with 17 bases between.